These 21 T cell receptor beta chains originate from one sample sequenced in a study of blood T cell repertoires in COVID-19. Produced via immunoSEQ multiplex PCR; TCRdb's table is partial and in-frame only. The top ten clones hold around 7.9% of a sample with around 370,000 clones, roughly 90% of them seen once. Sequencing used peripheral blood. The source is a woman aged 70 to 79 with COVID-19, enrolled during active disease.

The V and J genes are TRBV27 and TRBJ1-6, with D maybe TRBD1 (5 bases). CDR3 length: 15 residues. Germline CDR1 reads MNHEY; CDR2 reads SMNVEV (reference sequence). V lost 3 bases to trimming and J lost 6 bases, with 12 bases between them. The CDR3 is CASSFLGEGNSPLHF. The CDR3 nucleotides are TGTGCCAGCAGTTTCCTAGGGGAGGGTAATTCACCCCTCCACTTT.

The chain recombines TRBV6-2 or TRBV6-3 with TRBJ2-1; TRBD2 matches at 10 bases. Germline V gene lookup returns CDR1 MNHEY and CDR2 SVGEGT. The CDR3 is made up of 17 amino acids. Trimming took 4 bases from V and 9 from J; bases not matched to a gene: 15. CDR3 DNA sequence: TGTGCCAGCAGTTTCCCTCCGCTGGGGGGACTAGCGTCTGAGCAGTTCTTC. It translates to CASSFPPLGGLASEQFF.

The chain's CDR3 is CASSDRVGYTF. Here the CDR3 DNA reads TGTGCCAGCAGCGACAGGGTTGGCTACACCTTC. The V call is TRBV7-9, the J call TRBJ1-2; TRBD1 matches at 7 bases. Looked up from germline, CDR1 is SEHNR and CDR2 is FQNEAQ (reference sequence). Trimming at V came to 5 bases and at J to 7 bases, leaving 1 base not matched to a gene. The CDR3 runs to 11 residues.

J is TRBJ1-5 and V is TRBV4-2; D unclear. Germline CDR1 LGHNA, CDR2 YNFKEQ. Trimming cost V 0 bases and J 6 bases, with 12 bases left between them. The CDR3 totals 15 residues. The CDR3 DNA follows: TGTGCCAGCAGCCAAGATTGGAGGTCGGGTCAGCCCCAGCATTTT. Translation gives CASSQDWRSGQPQHF.

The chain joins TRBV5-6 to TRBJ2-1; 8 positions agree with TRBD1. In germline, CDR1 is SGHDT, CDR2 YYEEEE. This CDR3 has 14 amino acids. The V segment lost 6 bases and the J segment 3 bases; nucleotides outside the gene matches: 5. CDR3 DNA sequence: TGTGCCAGCATGCAGGGGGCGATCTACAATGAGCAGTTCTTC. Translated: CASMQGAIYNEQFF.

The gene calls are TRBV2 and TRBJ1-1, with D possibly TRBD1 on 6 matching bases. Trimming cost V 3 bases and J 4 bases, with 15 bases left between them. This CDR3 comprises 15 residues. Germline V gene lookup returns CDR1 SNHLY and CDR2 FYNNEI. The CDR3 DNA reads TGTGCCAGCAGTGACGGAACAGGGTGGGTCACTGAAGCTTTCTTT. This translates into CASSDGTGWVTEAFF.

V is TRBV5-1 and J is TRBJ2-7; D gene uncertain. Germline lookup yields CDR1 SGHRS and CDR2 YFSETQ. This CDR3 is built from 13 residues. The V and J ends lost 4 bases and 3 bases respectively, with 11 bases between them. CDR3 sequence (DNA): TGCGCCAGCAGCCCCCCGGAGTTCTACGAGCAGTACTTC. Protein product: CASSPPEFYEQYF.

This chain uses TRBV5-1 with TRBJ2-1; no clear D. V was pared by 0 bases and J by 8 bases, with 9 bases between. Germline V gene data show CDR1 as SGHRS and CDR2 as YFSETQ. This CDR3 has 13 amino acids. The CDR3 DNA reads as TGCGCCAGCAGCTTGGGGCAGGCCGATGAGCAGTTCTTC. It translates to CASSLGQADEQFF.

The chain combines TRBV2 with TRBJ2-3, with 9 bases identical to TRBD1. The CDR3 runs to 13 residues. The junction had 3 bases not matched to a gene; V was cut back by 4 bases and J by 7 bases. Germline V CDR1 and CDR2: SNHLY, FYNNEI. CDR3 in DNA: TGTGCCAGCAGTGGACAGGGGGAAAATACGCAGTATTTT. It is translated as CASSGQGENTQYF. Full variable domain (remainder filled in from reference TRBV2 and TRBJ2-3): EPEVTQTPSHQVTQMGQEVILRCVPISNHLYFYWYRQILGQKVEFLVSFYNNEISEKSEIFDDQFSVERPDGSNFTLKIRSTKLEDSAMYFCASSGQGENTQYFGPGTRLTVL.

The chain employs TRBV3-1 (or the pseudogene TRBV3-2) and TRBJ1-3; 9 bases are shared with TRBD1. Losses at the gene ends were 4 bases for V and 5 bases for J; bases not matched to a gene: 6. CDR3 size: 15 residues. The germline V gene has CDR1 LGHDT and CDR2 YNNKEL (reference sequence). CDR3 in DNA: TGTGCCAGCAGCCCGACGGGACAGGGACGAAACACCATATATTTT. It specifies CASSPTGQGRNTIYF.

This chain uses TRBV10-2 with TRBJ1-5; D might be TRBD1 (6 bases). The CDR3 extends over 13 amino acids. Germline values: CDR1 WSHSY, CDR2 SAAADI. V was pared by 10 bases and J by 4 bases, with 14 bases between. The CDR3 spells CATTEQGNQPQHF. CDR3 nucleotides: TGCGCCACCACGGAACAGGGAAATCAGCCCCAGCATTTT.

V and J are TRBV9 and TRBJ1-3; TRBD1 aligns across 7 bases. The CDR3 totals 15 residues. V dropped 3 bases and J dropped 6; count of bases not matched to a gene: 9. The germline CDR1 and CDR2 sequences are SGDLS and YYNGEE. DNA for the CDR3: TGTGCCAGCAGCGCCGCCCAGGGGGTTGAAAACACCATATATTTT. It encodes CASSAAQGVENTIYF.

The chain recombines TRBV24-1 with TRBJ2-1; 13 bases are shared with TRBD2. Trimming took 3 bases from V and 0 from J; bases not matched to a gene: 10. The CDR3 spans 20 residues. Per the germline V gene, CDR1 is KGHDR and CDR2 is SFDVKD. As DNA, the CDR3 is TGTGCCACCAGTGATCCTCATTTGACTAGCGGGGGGCTCTCCTACAATGAGCAGTTCTTC. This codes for CATSDPHLTSGGLSYNEQFF.

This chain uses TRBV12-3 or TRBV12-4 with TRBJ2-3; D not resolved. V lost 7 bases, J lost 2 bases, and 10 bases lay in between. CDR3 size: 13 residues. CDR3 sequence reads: CASNKLATDTQYF. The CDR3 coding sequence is TGTGCCAGCAATAAACTCGCCACAGATACGCAGTATTTT.

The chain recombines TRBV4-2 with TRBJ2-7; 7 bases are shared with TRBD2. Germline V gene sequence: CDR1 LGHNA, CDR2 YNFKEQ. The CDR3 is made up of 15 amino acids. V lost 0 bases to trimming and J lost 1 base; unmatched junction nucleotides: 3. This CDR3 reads CASSQDSGESYEQYF. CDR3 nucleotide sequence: TGTGCCAGCAGCCAAGACAGCGGGGAGTCCTACGAGCAGTACTTC.

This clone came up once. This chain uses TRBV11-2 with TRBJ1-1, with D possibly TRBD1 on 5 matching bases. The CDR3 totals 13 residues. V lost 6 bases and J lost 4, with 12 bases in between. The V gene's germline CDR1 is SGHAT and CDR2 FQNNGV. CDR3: CASRLGEGTEAFF. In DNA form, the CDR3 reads TGTGCCAGCAGATTGGGGGAGGGCACTGAAGCTTTCTTT.

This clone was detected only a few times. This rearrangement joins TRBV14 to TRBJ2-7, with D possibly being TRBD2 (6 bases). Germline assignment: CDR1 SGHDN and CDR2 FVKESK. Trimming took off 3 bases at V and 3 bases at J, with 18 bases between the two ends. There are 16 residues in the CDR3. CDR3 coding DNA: TGTGCCAGCAGCCAGCCCTACGGGCGGGGAGACTACGAGCAGTACTTC. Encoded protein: CASSQPYGRGDYEQYF.

The CDR3 here is CAAPGDSGNEQFF. The CDR3 coding sequence is TGTGCCGCCCCGGGGGACAGCGGGAATGAGCAGTTCTTC. This chain joins TRBV30 and TRBJ2-1; D may be TRBD1 (7 bases). V gave up 8 bases and J gave up 7 bases, with 18 bases separating them. Germline V gene lookup returns CDR1 GTSNPN and CDR2 SVGIG (reference sequence). CDR3 length equals 13 residues.

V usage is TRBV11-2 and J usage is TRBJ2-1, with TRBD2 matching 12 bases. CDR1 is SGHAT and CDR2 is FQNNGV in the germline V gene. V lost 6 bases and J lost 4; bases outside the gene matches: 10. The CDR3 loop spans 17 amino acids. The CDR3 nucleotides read TGTGCCAGCAGTCCAACACTAACTAGCGGGGGGTACAATGAGCAGTTCTTC. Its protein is CASSPTLTSGGYNEQFF. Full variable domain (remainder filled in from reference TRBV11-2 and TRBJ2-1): EAGVAQSPRYKIIEKRQSVAFWCNPISGHATLYWYQQILGQGPKLLIQFQNNGVVDDSQLPKDRFSAERLKGVDSTLKIQPAKLEDSAVYLCASSPTLTSGGYNEQFFGPGTRLTVL.

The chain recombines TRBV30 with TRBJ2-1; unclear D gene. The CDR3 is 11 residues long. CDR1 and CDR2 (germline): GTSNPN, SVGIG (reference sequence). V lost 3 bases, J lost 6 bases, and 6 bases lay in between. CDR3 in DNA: TGTGCCTGGAGCCTAATCAATGAGCAGTTCTTC. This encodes CAWSLINEQFF.

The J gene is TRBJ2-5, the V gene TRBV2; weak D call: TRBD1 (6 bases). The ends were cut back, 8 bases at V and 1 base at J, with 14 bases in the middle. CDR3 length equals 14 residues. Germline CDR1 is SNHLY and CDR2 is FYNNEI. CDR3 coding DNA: TGTGCCAGCGGGGGCAGGGCACTCCAAGAGACCCAGTACTTC. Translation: CASGGRALQETQYF.